This TCR beta chain derives from a study of T-cell memory formation after mild COVID-19 (dated by TCRdb to about 2021). Notes on the research overall: TCR sequence clusters from the two donors were largely donor specific. Longitudinal TCRalpha and TCRbeta repertoire sequencing tracked T-cell clones expanding and contracting after mild COVID-19 in two donors. Two young, previously healthy adult volunteers, one female and one male, were included in the cohort. Broader findings and caveats from the paper: SARS-CoV-2 specificity was not confirmed for the second-wave clones peaking on day 37. The detection of some responding clones in pre-infection memory suggests that pre-existing cross-reactive memory T cells joined the SARS-CoV-2 response. Only a couple of mild cases were covered by the study, and larger cohorts that include severe cases with pre-infection samples were considered necessary. Balanced CD4/CD8 phenotypes were observed for clones contracting from day 15 to 85, whereas a bias towards CD4+ was observed for a second wave of clones expanding from day 15 to 37. Contracting CD4+ clones turned up mainly in the CM and EM memory subsets, whereas EMRA was where CD8+ clones were enriched.

Sequenced using an Illumina NovaSeq 6000. Using 5'RACE with constant-segment primers, TCRalpha and TCRbeta cDNA libraries were constructed, with sample barcodes and unique molecular identifiers added in the process. Trizol reagent was used to extract RNA from every sample. Amplification of the libraries took two PCR steps, and the second step added a second sample barcode plus Illumina TruSeq adapters. Libraries were sequenced on an Illumina NovaSeq with 2 x 150 bp paired-end reads. The original pipeline was this. Reads were demultiplexed and collapsed into UMI-guided consensus sequences with migec v1.2.7. Using mixcr v2.1.11, UMI consensuses were aligned to TRA and TRB V and J templates and then assembled into clonotypes. A clonotype was counted as expanded or contracted only if both edgeR and NoisET called the change significant, with noise models trained on biological replicates. For edgeR calls, the cutoffs were a false discovery rate-adjusted p below 0.01 and a log2 fold-change threshold of 1. As an exploratory analysis of dynamics, PCA with hierarchical clustering was applied to max-normalized trajectories of the 1000 most abundant clonotypes. The CD4 or CD8 phenotype of responding clones was assigned using the separately sequenced CD4+ and CD8+ repertoires. TCRdb passed the public sequencing reads through fastp at Q25 and MiXCR, retaining productive beta sequences. Entries are consolidated by CDR3 protein sequence, retaining the most common genes and DNA. TCRdb's processing, not the authors' own work, is the source of the V and J calls. Present in this sample are some 68,000 distinct CDR3 sequences, approximately 15% of which were seen just once. The ten biggest clones cover 30% to 35% of the sample.

Taken from cysteine to phenylalanine, the CDR3 has 14 residues. Just the 42-base CDR3 DNA is kept, in frame starting at base 1. The V and J ends are trimmed by 2 bases and 3 bases, leaving 10 bases between them. Sequences ENHRY (CDR1) and SYGVKD (CDR2) are obtained from the germline V gene. This clonotype was detected many times. Its binding antigen is unknown. Per-nucleotide qualities are absent, and no much larger clonotype sits a single base away. Ficoll-Paque density gradient centrifugation was used to isolate PBMCs. The sample comprised PBMCs or a T cell subset sorted from them (not recorded which). The receptor chain draws on TRBV10-3 and TRBJ1-2, with the D gene not clear enough to name. This sequence originates from an adult woman who had mild COVID-19 (a few samples of this study predate the infection). The sample titles of this study are shuffled in the database, so cell type and time point are left out; the donor was told from shared clones. The bases are TGTGCCATCAGTGAGATCCTTGGATACTATGGCTACACCTTC. Its coded protein is CAISEILGYYGYTF.